Sequencing of this TCR beta chain was carried out in a study of post-analysis software for immune sequencing data. The study's findings and limits: Multiple sclerosis patients showed significantly lower normalized Chao1 diversity than controls did. Controls showed lower frequencies than patients for 5 or 6 TRBV segments, and TRBV5-6, TRBV5-1 and TRBV20-1 were among these.

TCR beta libraries were prepared from cDNA with unique molecular identifiers. TCRdb processed the PCR reads anew with MiXCR; each CDR3 protein has one entry. The table records some 450,000 distinct CDR3 sequences, around 40% of them present only once. The V and J ends lost 4 bases and 4 bases respectively, with 11 bases between them. The CDR3 runs to 14 residues. Germline CDR1 and CDR2: MRHNA and SNTAGT. In this sample, this clonotype turned up a few times. Its cognate antigen is unknown. V and J are TRBV6-4 and TRBJ2-1; D possibly corresponds to TRBD2 (6 bases). The material sequenced was blood. The clonotype comes from a girl aged 5-17 years with multiple sclerosis. DNA of the CDR3: TGTGCCAGCAGTGCGGGACTGGATTACAATGAGCAGTTCTTC. It is translated as CASSAGLDYNEQFF.